This T cell receptor (beta chain) was identified during a study of blood T cell repertoires in COVID-19. Study context: Material from acute and convalescent COVID-19 was sourced from the United States, Italy and Spain. In each case, the material was cDNA or gDNA derived from T cells, B-cell-depleted T cells, or PBMCs.

The germline CDR1 and CDR2 sequences are SGHTA and FQGNSA. There are 15 residues in the CDR3. The ends were cut back, 5 bases at V and 7 bases at J, with 18 bases in the middle. How the authors handled the data: For nucleated cells, counts were estimated from reference gene primer amplification. The table came from immunoSEQ multiplex PCR; TCRdb's copy has only in-frame clones and leaves some out. The V and J calls and clone size are taken from that table; D and trimming were inferred from the DNA. The sample has roughly 39,000 clones; roughly nine tenths are singletons. The J gene is TRBJ2-1, the V gene TRBV7-2; D may be TRBD2 (7 bases). The TCR originated in a man between 25 and 39 years old with active or convalescent COVID-19. The sequenced material came from peripheral blood. The CDR3 reads CASSVRSGGGNEQFF. In nucleotides, the CDR3 is TGTGCCAGCAGCGTTAGGTCGGGGGGCGGGAATGAGCAGTTCTTC.